The 18 T cell receptor beta chains below all came from one sample that was sequenced in a study of shared clonotypes between healthy human individuals. Sequencing used immunoSEQ multiplex PCR; TCRdb keeps in-frame clones, though not all of them. The table records over a million clones, around 75% of them present only once. Specimen: memory CD4+ T cells sorted from blood. Subset: CD45RA-negative fraction. The receptor source for this set is a man younger than 35 in good health.

The rearrangement uses TRBV30 and TRBJ1-2; D perhaps matches TRBD1 (5 bases). This CDR3 comprises 14 residues. Germline V gives CDR1 GTSNPN, CDR2 SVGIG (reference sequence). V lost 3 bases and J lost 8, with 19 bases in between. Here the CDR3 reads CAWRHRDLSFGYTF. The CDR3 DNA is TGTGCCTGGAGGCACCGGGACTTATCCTTCGGCTACACCTTC.

V and J are TRBV18 and TRBJ2-3; no clear D. In germline, CDR1 is KGHSH, CDR2 LQKENI. The CDR3 is 13 residues long. V was trimmed by 5 bases and J by 4 bases, leaving 10 bases between them. The CDR3 loop reads CASSATTADTQYF. The CDR3 DNA reads TGTGCCAGCTCAGCTACCACCGCAGATACGCAGTATTTT.

A few counts support this clone. This chain uses TRBV2 with TRBJ2-1; 9 bases fit TRBD1. The junction had 18 bases not matched to a gene; V was cut back by 4 bases and J by 14 bases. The CDR3 has 16 residues. Per germline, CDR1 SNHLY and CDR2 FYNNEI. The CDR3 DNA is TGTGCCAGCAGTGCATACCAGACAGGGGGGCTTTGGGTTAAGTTCTTC. Amino acid sequence: CASSAYQTGGLWVKFF.

V is TRBV30 and J is TRBJ1-1, with unresolved D. V was trimmed by 0 bases and J by 3 bases, leaving 8 bases between them. Per germline, CDR1 GTSNPN and CDR2 SVGIG (reference sequence). This CDR3 comprises 13 residues. For the CDR3, the DNA is TGTGCCTGGAGTGTAAATCTGTACACTGAAGCTTTCTTT. It is translated as CAWSVNLYTEAFF.

The chain uses TRBV11-3 and TRBJ1-5; tentative D call: TRBD1 (6 bases). The CDR3 loop spans 16 amino acids. Trimming took off 6 bases at V and 0 bases at J, with 15 bases between the two ends. Per the germline V gene, CDR1 is SGHNT and CDR2 is YENEEA. CDR3 in amino acids: CASRIGGPDSNQPQHF. The DNA for the CDR3 is TGTGCCAGCAGAATCGGGGGGCCGGATAGCAATCAGCCCCAGCATTTT.

The rearrangement links TRBV11-3 to TRBJ2-1; D tentatively reads TRBD1 or TRBD2 (6 bases each). The V end was cut by 9 bases, the J end by 6 bases, with 15 bases between. The CDR3 length is 13 residues. Germline CDR1 is SGHNT and CDR2 is YENEEA. The CDR3: CASGGPPGNEQFF. DNA of the CDR3: TGTGCCAGTGGGGGGCCCCCTGGCAATGAGCAGTTCTTC.

V is TRBV7-6 and J is TRBJ1-1; D is ambiguous. The V gene lost 2 bases and the J gene lost 1 base, with 8 bases spanning the gap. The germline gives CDR1 SGHVS, CDR2 FNYEAQ. This CDR3 contains 14 residues. The CDR3 region is CASSLTAANTEAFF. CDR3 sequence (DNA): TGTGCCAGCAGCTTAACGGCGGCGAACACTGAAGCTTTCTTT.

This clone was observed a handful of times. This chain joins TRBV11-2 and TRBJ1-4; D possibly corresponds to TRBD1 (5 bases). This CDR3 has 11 amino acids. V lost 5 bases to trimming and J lost 10 bases, with 8 bases between them. In germline, CDR1 is SGHAT, CDR2 FQNNGV. This CDR3 is CASSQTGKLFF. In DNA form, the CDR3 reads TGTGCCAGCAGCCAAACAGGAAAACTGTTTTTT.

This chain links TRBV2 with TRBJ2-4; 7 positions agree with TRBD2. The length of the CDR3 is 14 residues. The V and J ends lost 5 bases and 1 base, in that order; junction bases with no gene match: 2. Germline CDR1 is SNHLY and CDR2 is FYNNEI. DNA for the CDR3: TGTGCCAGCAGTAACGGGGGGGCCAAAAACATTCAGTACTTC. Translated, it gives CASSNGGAKNIQYF.

There are a few counts of this clone. The V and J genes are TRBV2 and TRBJ1-6; possible D gene TRBD1, 5 bases. Deletions cut 5 bases from V and 14 bases from J, with 19 bases between. The CDR3 spans 14 residues. The germline V gene encodes CDR1 SNHLY and CDR2 FYNNEI. CDR3 loop: CASSPHSPEGTLHF. CDR3 DNA: TGTGCCAGCAGTCCACATTCTCCTGAGGGGACCCTCCACTTT.

This chain joins TRBV5-1 and TRBJ2-7; 9 bases match TRBD1. The CDR3 runs to 14 residues. Germline V gene lookup returns CDR1 SGHRS and CDR2 YFSETQ. The ends lost 7 bases at V and 4 bases at J; junction bases unmatched: 9. The chain's CDR3 is CASRLGQGYYEQYF. The CDR3 DNA sequence: TGCGCCAGCCGCCTGGGACAGGGCTATTACGAGCAGTACTTC.

Notes on this clone: Relative to the germline gene, one junction end is altered; a read error may explain this. This chain uses TRBV30 with TRBJ1-2; the match to TRBD1 covers 12 bases. This CDR3 spans 13 amino acids. CDR1 is GTSNPN, CDR2 SVGIG, per germline (reference sequence). The DNA of the CDR3 is TGTGCCTGGAGGGGACAGGGGGCCGATGGCCACACCTTC. It yields the protein CAWRGQGADGHTF.

J is TRBJ1-2 and V is TRBV6-1; perhaps TRBD1 as D (6 bases). The V end lost 4 bases, the J end lost 7 bases, and 13 bases lay between the germline ends. The germline gives CDR1 MNHNS, CDR2 SASEGT. The CDR3 has 13 residues. Here the CDR3 reads CASSVQGPGGYTF. The CDR3 nucleotides read TGTGCCAGCAGTGTGCAGGGGCCTGGTGGCTACACCTTC.

J is TRBJ2-3 and V is TRBV5-1; no reliable D call. Germline values: CDR1 SGHRS, CDR2 YFSETQ. The CDR3 runs to 14 residues. V was clipped by 2 bases and J by 6 bases, with 13 bases between them. CDR3 in amino acids: CASSLPGPDDTQYF. The CDR3, as DNA: TGCGCCAGCAGCTTACCCGGCCCCGACGATACGCAGTATTTT.

As regards this clone: Other DNA sequences in the same sample also yield this CDR3. The rearrangement uses TRBV28 and TRBJ2-3; maybe TRBD2 (5 bases). Per germline, CDR1 MDHEN and CDR2 SYDVKM. This CDR3 has 15 residues. The ends were cut back, 2 bases at V and 0 bases at J, with 9 bases in the middle. The CDR3 protein is CASSLSGTSTDTQYF. CDR3 nucleotide sequence: TGTGCCAGCAGTTTAAGCGGTACTAGCACAGATACGCAGTATTTT.

This rearrangement joins TRBV5-1 to TRBJ2-1; D gene unclear. Per germline, CDR1 SGHRS and CDR2 YFSETQ. Trimming took 3 bases from V and 6 from J, leaving 16 bases between them. The CDR3 is 15 residues long. The CDR3 DNA is TGCGCCAGCAGCTCCCGATCCCCCCTCGGCAATGAGCAGTTCTTC. It encodes CASSSRSPLGNEQFF.

This clone came up a few times. CDR3 protein: CASSEAGATDTQYF. The CDR3 nucleotides read TGCGCCAGCAGTGAAGCGGGCGCCACAGATACGCAGTATTTT. The rearrangement joins TRBV10-1 to TRBJ2-3; D is possibly TRBD2 (6 bases). The CDR3 is made up of 14 amino acids. The ends were cut back, 3 bases at V and 2 bases at J, with 9 bases in the middle. The germline V gene encodes CDR1 WNHNN and CDR2 SYGVQD (reference sequence).

Note on this clone: The sample has other DNA sequences that encode this CDR3 too. The gene calls are TRBV7-9 and TRBJ2-7, with 8 bases aligning to TRBD2. The CDR3 is made up of 14 amino acids. V shed 2 bases and J 0 bases; nucleotides not matched to a gene: 0. Germline V gives CDR1 SEHNR, CDR2 FQNEAQ (reference sequence). CDR3 in DNA: TGTGCCAGCAGCTTAAGCGGGAGCTCCTACGAGCAGTACTTC. This sequence encodes CASSLSGSSYEQYF. Full variable domain (remainder filled in from reference TRBV7-9 and TRBJ2-7): DTGVSQNPRHKITKRGQNVTFRCDPISEHNRLYWYRQTLGQGPEFLTYFQNEAQLEKSRLLSDRFSAERPKGSFSTLEIQRTEQGDSAMYLCASSLSGSSYEQYFGPGTRLTVT.